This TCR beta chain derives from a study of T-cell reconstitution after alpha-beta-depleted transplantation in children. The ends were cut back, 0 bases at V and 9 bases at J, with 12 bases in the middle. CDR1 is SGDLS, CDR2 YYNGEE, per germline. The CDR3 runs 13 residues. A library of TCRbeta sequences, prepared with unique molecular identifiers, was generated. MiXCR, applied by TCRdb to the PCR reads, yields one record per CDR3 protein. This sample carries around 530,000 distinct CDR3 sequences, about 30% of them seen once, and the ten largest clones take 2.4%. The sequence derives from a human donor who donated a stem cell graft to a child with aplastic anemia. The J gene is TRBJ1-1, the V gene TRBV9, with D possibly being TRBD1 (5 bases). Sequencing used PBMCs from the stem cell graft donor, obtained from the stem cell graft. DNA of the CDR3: TGTGCCAGCAGCGTAGTGACAGCCTCTCAAGCTTTCTTT. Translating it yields CASSVVTASQAFF.